This T cell receptor beta chain came from a study of blood T cells in healthy people across ages. This clonotype was detected only a few times. The authors ran a second PCR of about 6 to 11 cycles using a sample-barcoded 5' primer and a J-beta primer mix. From the 5' RACE reads, TCRdb called clonotypes with MiXCR, one entry per CDR3 protein. In the table there are about 1.5 million distinct CDR3 sequences, 42% of which are singletons. This CDR3 comprises 16 residues. V trimming: 4 bases; J trimming: 4 bases; junction bases outside the gene matches: 9. Germline V gene lookup returns CDR1 MGHDK and CDR2 SYGVNS.

The sequenced sample was blood. This clonotype was obtained from a woman aged 18-29 years in good health. The genes are TRBV25-1 and TRBJ2-3; 9 bases are a match to TRBD1. The CDR3 nucleotides are TGTGCCAGCAGTGCCATCGGGACAGGGTCGCCAGATACGCAGTATTTT. This codes for CASSAIGTGSPDTQYF.